The subject of this entry is one TCR beta chain. What it binds is unknown. TCRdb's table, derived via immunoSEQ multiplex PCR, lists solely in-frame clones and lacks some. The sample holds approximately 150,000 clones, 75% to 95% seen once. This sample was taken from a study of T cell responses to AZD1222 COVID-19 vaccine. Regarding the study as a whole: Spike was spanned by vaccine-associated CD4 TCRs, which were dominant at 160-218 and 743-854.

Source: peripheral blood, taken 28 days after the second dose of the MenACWY control vaccine. The receptor comes from an adult who received the MenACWY meningococcal vaccine as a control.

CDR3 bases: TGTGCCAGCTCACCATCTGGACAGGACAACTATGGCTACACCTTC. It is translated as CASSPSGQDNYGYTF. The J gene is TRBJ1-2, the V gene TRBV18, with TRBD1 matching 7 bases. This CDR3 region has 15 residues. Germline assignment: CDR1 KGHSH and CDR2 LQKENI. The V segment lost 2 bases and the J segment 2 bases; nucleotides outside the gene matches: 5.